This T cell receptor beta chain was retrieved from a study of blood T cell repertoires in COVID-19 (dated by TCRdb to the early 2020s). Regarding the complete study: The collaborator samples originated in the United States, Italy and Spain and spanned the acute and convalescent phases of COVID-19. The material from the prospective study consisted of cDNA or gDNA derived from T cells, B-cell-depleted T cells, or PBMCs. Deeply sampled blood TCRbeta repertoires from subjects exposed to, actively infected with, or recovered from COVID-19 were included in the dataset. A freely available public database, intended as a resource for researchers studying the immune response to SARS-CoV-2, is where the repertoires were released. Samples were obtained from the ongoing ImmuneRACE study (first 160 participants) and from about 1,300 subjects provided by 6 global collaborators. Nearly every sample came with metadata listing a de-identified subject ID, COVID-19 status, age in years and sex. Where available, HLA class I and class II types were obtained from metadata supplied by the sample provider rather than from assay-based typing. What the research found in general, with its limitations: Clinical and demographic metadata were provided uncurated, with the amount varying by source and participant.

Whole blood was collected in K2EDTA tubes by collaborating institutions according to the institutions' own protocols. For TCRbeta analysis, collaborators shipped samples as frozen whole blood, isolated PBMCs, or DNA extracted from either of those sample types. The immunoSEQ Assay, a bias-controlled multiplex PCR, was used to amplify TCRbeta CDR3 regions from genomic DNA. From the authors' description of their analysis: Nucleated cell counts per sample were estimated from amplification of reference gene primers within the assay. To quantify the absolute abundance of each unique TCRbeta CDR3 rearrangement, sequence reads were collapsed and filtered. Productive Simpson clonality was computed per sample as the square root of Simpson's diversity index over productive rearrangements. The table comes from immuneACCESS by way of TCRdb, which keeps in-frame sequences with V and J called. Part of the clones is missing from these tables; in studies checked, under half for an unresolved V gene and the rest for unknown reasons. V and J calls and clone size follow that table, whereas D and trimming were derived from the DNA. Across this sample there are about 50,000 clones, with approximately 86% seen only once. Over 4.5% of the sample belongs to the ten largest clones.

V and J are trimmed by 5 bases and 0 bases, and the gene matches miss 7 bases of the junction. From a lookup of the germline V gene, CDR1 and CDR2 are MDHEN and SYDVKM. The cysteine opens and the phenylalanine closes a CDR3 of 15 amino acids. Solely the CDR3 DNA is kept, with 45 bases framed from the first base. A word on this clone: Its antigen specificity is not known. The record has no base qualities; no much larger clone is one base away.

The receptor comes from a man in his forties or fifties with active COVID-19. Sequenced input: peripheral blood. The rearrangement joined TRBV28 to TRBJ2-7; a stretch of 7 junction bases matches TRBD1. The CDR3 region reads CASSTGTVTSYEQYF. The bases read TGTGCCAGCAGTACAGGGACAGTTACCTCCTACGAGCAGTACTTC.